Below are 25 T cell receptor beta chains sequenced from a single sample in a study of regulatory T cells in long-lasting Graves disease. Noted time point: newly diagnosed GD, antithyroid drugs for less than 3 months. Extracted PBMC RNA gave rise to the TCR library. Arm-PCR of CDR3 regions with iRepertoire HTBI primers generated TCR beta libraries. A single record per CDR3 protein comes from TCRdb applying MiXCR to the multiplex PCR reads. This sample yields about 220,000 distinct CDR3 sequences, of which around a fifth are seen a single time; 12% belongs to the top ten. The same sample was also used in a study of T cells in Graves' hyperthyroidism and ophthalmopathy.

The sequencing here drew on peripheral blood mononuclear cells (PBMCs), taken at new diagnosis, from a patient treated with antithyroid drugs. Receptor source: a woman in her twenties or thirties with Graves disease.

There are many counts of this clonotype. J is TRBJ1-4 and V is TRBV6-1; D uncertain. The V and J ends lost 6 bases and 0 bases respectively, with 32 bases between them. CDR1 is MNHNS, CDR2 SASEGT, per germline. The CDR3 spans 22 residues. The CDR3 protein is CASRFGTPPHRPIVSTNEKLFF. CDR3 bases: TGTGCCAGCAGATTCGGCACGCCTCCCCACCGGCCTATAGTTTCAACTAATGAAAAACTGTTTTTT.

This clonotype was seen many times. The V call is TRBV28, the J call TRBJ2-7; D might be TRBD1 or TRBD2, each matching 5 bases. The CDR3 is 15 residues long. CDR1 is MDHEN and CDR2 is SYDVKM in the germline V gene. Trimming shortened V by 6 bases and J by 4 bases, and 19 bases separated the two germline ends. The CDR3 protein is CASSPARGKGYEQYF. The CDR3 nucleotides are TGTGCCAGCAGCCCAGCGAGGGGTAAGGGGTACGAGCAGTACTTC.

This clonotype was seen at least ten times. This chain links TRBV7-3 with TRBJ1-6; no reliable D call. The CDR3 consists of 13 residues. Germline V gene sequence: CDR1 SGHTA, CDR2 FQGTGA. Trimming removed 4 bases from V and 10 bases from J, with 11 bases in between. Written as DNA, the CDR3 is TGTGCCAGCAGCTCGGGGATCCGGTCACCCCTCCACTTT. Residues: CASSSGIRSPLHF. Using reference TRBV7-3 and TRBJ1-6 for the parts outside the CDR3, the full variable domain is GAGVSQTPSNKVTEKGKYVELRCDPISGHTALYWYRQSLGQGPEFLIYFQGTGAADDSGLPNDRFFAVRPEGSVSTLKIQRTERGDSAVYLCASSSGIRSPLHFGNGTRLTVT.

This clonotype was seen ten or more times. The J gene is TRBJ1-5, the V gene TRBV30; the D is unclear. This CDR3 is 14 amino acids long. Per the germline V gene, CDR1 is GTSNPN and CDR2 is SVGIG (reference sequence). Trimming left V 0 bases short and J 7 bases short, with 13 bases between. CDR3 DNA: TGTGCCTGGAGTGTACACGGAGCTGGCCAGCCCCAGCATTTT. Its protein is CAWSVHGAGQPQHF.

Ten or more counts support this clonotype. The genes are TRBV20-1 and TRBJ2-1, with 12 positions matching TRBD2. The CDR3 covers 13 residues. With 6 bases clipped from V and 9 bases from J, the junction kept 6 bases outside the gene matches. From germline, CDR1 is DFQATT and CDR2 SNEGSKA (reference sequence). CDR3 amino acids: CSAPLAGGGEQFF. DNA for the CDR3: TGCAGTGCGCCTCTAGCGGGAGGGGGTGAGCAGTTCTTC.

This rearrangement joins TRBV7-9 to TRBJ2-7, with D possibly TRBD2 on 7 matching bases. V lost 3 bases to trimming and J lost 6 bases, with 27 bases between them. This CDR3 contains 18 residues. The germline CDR1 and CDR2 sequences are SEHNR and FQNEAQ (reference sequence). The CDR3: CASSFRMAGAGERGEQYF. The CDR3 DNA sequence: TGTGCCAGCAGCTTCAGGATGGCGGGGGCCGGGGAGCGGGGCGAGCAGTACTTC.

This clonotype has ten or more counts. The chain joins TRBV2 to TRBJ1-2; no definite D call. This CDR3 is built from 13 residues. V lost 5 bases, J lost 0 bases, and 7 bases lay in between. Looked up from germline, CDR1 is SNHLY and CDR2 is FYNNEI. CDR3 in amino acids: CASSSHTNYGYTF. The CDR3 region has the DNA TGTGCCAGCAGTTCCCACACTAACTATGGCTACACCTTC.

Many counts were recorded for this clonotype. This rearrangement joins TRBV27 to TRBJ1-1; D remains unclear. The V and J ends lost 4 bases and 4 bases respectively, with 10 bases between them. CDR1 is MNHEY and CDR2 is SMNVEV in the germline V gene (reference sequence). CDR3 size: 13 residues. Written as DNA, the CDR3 is TGTGCCAGCAGTTCCCAGGTCCTCACTGAAGCTTTCTTT. Its protein is CASSSQVLTEAFF.

Ten or more counts support this clonotype. This may come from a read error, since a much larger clone is one base off. CDR3 region: CASRASGVTGELFF. The CDR3 DNA reads as TGTGCCAGTAGAGCTAGCGGGGTCACCGGGGAGCTGTTTTTT. The gene calls are TRBV2 and TRBJ2-2; 9 bases align to TRBD2. The CDR3 spans 14 residues. Germline CDR1 is SNHLY and CDR2 is FYNNEI. With V trimmed by 9 bases and J by 4 bases, 6 bases remained unmatched.

This clonotype occurred many times. The chain recombines TRBV20-1 with TRBJ1-2, with TRBD1 matching 12 bases. Germline values: CDR1 DFQATT, CDR2 SNEGSKA (reference sequence). V lost 7 bases and J lost 8; bases outside the gene matches: 14. The CDR3 runs to 15 residues. Here the CDR3 reads CSGEPGQGAQTGYTF. CDR3 DNA sequence: TGCAGTGGAGAGCCGGGACAGGGGGCGCAAACGGGCTACACCTTC.

This clonotype was recorded at least ten times. CDR3 DNA: TGTGCCAGCAGTCTCCGGGGGGGCTCTGAAGCTTTCTTT. Amino acid sequence: CASSLRGGSEAFF. The chain combines TRBV28 with TRBJ1-1; D might be TRBD1 (6 bases). V was pared by 5 bases and J by 6 bases, with 13 bases between. The CDR3 totals 13 residues. Germline V gives CDR1 MDHEN, CDR2 SYDVKM.

This clonotype was observed many times. The genes are TRBV6-1 and TRBJ2-7; D gene uncertain. The CDR3 length is 15 residues. V lost 0 bases and J 3 bases, leaving 12 bases between the germline ends. The V gene's germline CDR1 is MNHNS and CDR2 SASEGT. The CDR3 loop is CASSEANRVGYEQYF. The CDR3 bases are TGTGCCAGCAGTGAAGCGAACCGGGTCGGCTACGAGCAGTACTTC.

In its sample, this clonotype was seen many times. CDR3 sequence (DNA): TGCGCCAGCAGCTTGGAGGGCAAGGCTAGCTATGGCTACACCTTC. It yields the protein CASSLEGKASYGYTF. The chain employs TRBV5-1 and TRBJ1-2; no definite D call. The germline V gene encodes CDR1 SGHRS and CDR2 YFSETQ. The CDR3 runs 15 residues. V lost 0 bases and J 4 bases, leaving 13 bases between the germline ends.

This clonotype was counted at least ten times. The chain is built from TRBV30 and TRBJ1-1, with TRBD1 as a possible D gene (5 bases). V gave up 2 bases and J gave up 10 bases, with 17 bases separating them. The CDR3 consists of 13 residues. The V gene's germline CDR1 is GTSNPN and CDR2 SVGIG (reference sequence). CDR3 sequence: CAWSLRRDGIAFF. CDR3 bases: TGTGCCTGGAGTCTCAGGCGGGACGGAATAGCTTTCTTT.

This clonotype has at least ten counts. The V gene is TRBV30, the J gene TRBJ1-1; no definite D call. Germline V gene sequence: CDR1 GTSNPN, CDR2 SVGIG (reference sequence). The CDR3 has 11 amino acids. V lost 3 bases to trimming and J lost 4 bases, with 6 bases between them. The CDR3 protein is CAWRMGTEAFF. Here the CDR3 DNA reads TGTGCCTGGAGAATGGGCACTGAAGCTTTCTTT.

This clonotype has a count of ten or more. The CDR3 reads CASSDLDRANTGELFF. The CDR3 DNA is TGCGCCAGCAGTGACCTGGACAGGGCGAACACCGGGGAGCTGTTTTTT. This chain links TRBV10-1 with TRBJ2-2; TRBD1 aligns across 8 bases. Germline V gene sequence: CDR1 WNHNN, CDR2 SYGVQD (reference sequence). This CDR3 region has 16 residues. Losses at the gene ends were 3 bases for V and 0 bases for J; bases not matched to a gene: 3.

The genes are TRBV28 and TRBJ2-1, with TRBD2 identical over 10 bases. The germline CDR1 and CDR2 sequences are MDHEN and SYDVKM. After removal of 0 bases from V and 4 bases from J, the junction contained 12 bases not matched to a gene. This CDR3 has 19 amino acids. The CDR3 DNA reads TGTGCCAGCAGTTTATGCGGACTAGCGGACTTAAAAGAGTACAATGAGCAGTTCTTC. Translation: CASSLCGLADLKEYNEQFF.

The chain recombines TRBV11-2 with TRBJ1-4; TRBD1 aligns across 8 bases. The junction had 4 bases not matched to a gene; V was cut back by 0 bases and J by 16 bases. The CDR3 contains 12 residues. Germline loops: CDR1 SGHAT, CDR2 FQNNGV. The CDR3 protein is CASSLEGQVSFF. CDR3 in DNA: TGTGCCAGCAGCTTAGAGGGACAGGTTTCGTTTTTT.

The sample holds many counts of this clonotype. The genes are TRBV29-1 and TRBJ2-1, with D maybe TRBD2 (5 bases). Germline V gene data show CDR1 as SQVTM and CDR2 as ANQGSEA. V was trimmed by 7 bases and J by 7 bases, leaving 20 bases between them. This CDR3 spans 14 amino acids. This chain's CDR3 is CSAPIPTGGNEQFF. The CDR3 DNA reads as TGCAGCGCCCCGATCCCCACGGGCGGGAATGAGCAGTTCTTC.

This rearrangement joins TRBV12-3 or TRBV12-4 to TRBJ2-1, with 12 bases lining up with TRBD2. After removal of 4 bases from V and 5 bases from J, the junction contained 12 bases not matched to a gene. The CDR3 totals 18 residues. CDR3 nucleotides: TGTGCCAGCAGTTCAGGGACTAGCGGGCCGGGCCCCCACAATGAGCAGTTCTTC. Protein product: CASSSGTSGPGPHNEQFF.

This sequence joins TRBV19 and TRBJ2-1; TRBD2 aligns across 7 bases. The CDR3 totals 16 residues. Germline CDR1 reads LNHDA; CDR2 reads SQIVND (reference sequence). The ends lost 3 bases at V and 4 bases at J; junction bases unmatched: 9. CDR3 sequence reads: CASSIEGEGTYNEQFF. The CDR3 nucleotides are TGTGCCAGTAGTATTGAAGGGGAGGGGACTTACAATGAGCAGTTCTTC.

This clonotype was observed many times. This sequence joins TRBV2 and TRBJ1-2, with D hard to call. Deletions cut 10 bases from V and 2 bases from J, with 14 bases between. Per germline, CDR1 SNHLY and CDR2 FYNNEI. CDR3 size: 13 residues. The CDR3: CAITSRLNYGYTF. The CDR3 DNA reads as TGTGCCATCACTTCCCGCCTGAACTATGGCTACACCTTC.

The table lists this clonotype with a few counts. The V and J genes are TRBV6-1 and TRBJ2-3; 7 bases agree with TRBD2. CDR3 length: 15 residues. After removal of 5 bases from V and 3 bases from J, the junction contained 8 bases not matched to a gene. In germline, CDR1 is MNHNS, CDR2 SASEGT. For the CDR3, the DNA is TGTGCCAGCAGTCTTACTAGGGGAGGGACAGATACGCAGTATTTT. The encoded protein is CASSLTRGGTDTQYF.

This clonotype has a count of ten or more. V gene TRBV19 combines with J gene TRBJ1-5; unclear D gene. With 5 bases removed from V and 2 bases from J, the gap between germline ends came to 13 bases. CDR1 is LNHDA, CDR2 SQIVND, per germline (reference sequence). The CDR3 consists of 15 residues. CDR3 residues: CASSSPGGGNQPQHF. CDR3 nucleotides: TGTGCCAGTAGTTCCCCCGGCGGGGGCAATCAGCCCCAGCATTTT.

On this clonotype: A much larger clone differs by one base, so this may be a read error. The chain carries TRBV7-9 and TRBJ2-2; 14 bases are a match to TRBD2. Per germline, CDR1 SEHNR and CDR2 FQNEAQ (reference sequence). This CDR3 has 17 amino acids. V was clipped by 5 bases and J by 4 bases; unmatched bases: 6. CDR3 bases: TGTGCCAGCAGCCTTGGACTAGCGGGAGGTCGCACCGGGGAGCTGTTTTTT. This gives the protein CASSLGLAGGRTGELFF.